A single sample gave rise to the 24 T cell receptor beta chains below, sequenced in a study of identical twins. TCRdb itself ran the 5' RACE reads through MiXCR, one entry per CDR3 protein. The repertoire holds hundreds of thousands of distinct CDR3 sequences, with around 20% as singletons. The sample was also linked to a second study, of T cells expressing NK-cell markers.

The sample was PBMCs. The source is a woman aged 18-29 years in good health.

V is TRBV20-1 and J is TRBJ2-5; a possible D gene is TRBD2 (7 bases). This CDR3 is built from 14 residues. Germline V gene lookup returns CDR1 DFQATT and CDR2 SNEGSKA (reference sequence). V lost 1 base to trimming and J lost 4 bases, with 13 bases between them. The CDR3 is CSARGGGQGETQYF. As DNA, the CDR3 is TGCAGTGCTAGAGGGGGGGGCCAGGGAGAGACCCAGTACTTC.

This chain joins TRBV9 and TRBJ2-2; 7 positions match TRBD1. CDR3 length: 16 residues. Germline V gives CDR1 SGDLS, CDR2 YYNGEE. J gave up 2 bases and V 3 bases, and 7 bases lay outside the gene matches. CDR3 loop: CASSASGQVNTGELFF. CDR3 in DNA: TGTGCCAGCAGCGCATCCGGACAGGTCAACACCGGGGAGCTGTTTTTT.

This clonotype was detected only a few times. This chain joins TRBV25-1 and TRBJ2-4; 8 bases map to TRBD2. The CDR3 contains 14 residues. Germline CDR1 is MGHDK and CDR2 is SYGVNS. V shed 3 bases, J shed 8 bases, and the junction held 6 bases outside the gene matches. Here the CDR3 reads CASSDPAGDDIQYF. CDR3 nucleotides: TGTGCCAGCAGTGACCCAGCGGGAGACGACATTCAGTACTTC.

This sequence joins TRBV7-3 and TRBJ2-1, with TRBD1 matching 8 bases. The trim removed 5 bases at V and 7 bases at J, leaving 7 bases unmatched. Germline CDR1 is SGHTA and CDR2 is FQGTGA. This CDR3 region has 14 residues. CDR3 residues: CASSLQDRENEQFF. For the CDR3, the DNA is TGTGCCAGCAGCCTCCAGGACAGGGAGAATGAGCAGTTCTTC.

CDR3 sequence: CASSLRRLNTGELFF. The DNA of the CDR3 is TGTGCCAGCAGCTTAAGAAGACTAAACACCGGGGAGCTGTTTTTT. The V gene is TRBV7-9, the J gene TRBJ2-2, with D perhaps TRBD2 (5 bases). Trimming cost V 2 bases and J 2 bases, with 9 bases left between them. Germline lookup yields CDR1 SEHNR and CDR2 FQNEAQ (reference sequence). CDR3 length: 15 amino acids.

This clonotype was counted a few times. The chain employs TRBV1 and TRBJ2-1; the table's D call, TRBD1, was not checked against the DNA. TRBV1 is shown as a pseudogene. There are 18 residues in the CDR3. The CDR3 region is CTSSRSGGRTDRYNEQFF. The CDR3 nucleotides read TGCACCAGCAGCCGATCGGGTGGGAGGACAGACCGCTACAATGAGCAGTTCTTC.

The sample holds a few counts of this clonotype. The chain combines TRBV20-1 with TRBJ2-7; the D gene is possibly TRBD1 (6 bases). The CDR3 has 15 residues. V dropped 0 bases and J dropped 2 bases, with 14 bases sitting between them. The germline V gene encodes CDR1 DFQATT and CDR2 SNEGSKA (reference sequence). The CDR3 bases are TGCAGTGCTAGAGATCGGGACACGGCGACCTACGAGCAGTACTTC. The encoded protein is CSARDRDTATYEQYF.

This clonotype was detected ten times or more. The chain combines TRBV7-2 with TRBJ2-3, with D possibly being TRBD2 (5 bases). The CDR3 extends over 14 amino acids. From germline, CDR1 is SGHTA and CDR2 FQGNSA. Deletions cut 7 bases from V and 3 bases from J, with 14 bases between. This CDR3 is CASTEGAKTDTQYF. The CDR3, as DNA: TGTGCCAGCACCGAGGGAGCGAAAACAGATACGCAGTATTTT.

This clonotype was counted only a few times. The chain combines TRBV20-1 with TRBJ2-7; the match to TRBD1 covers 7 bases. CDR1 DFQATT and CDR2 SNEGSKA come from the germline V gene (reference sequence). V shed 6 bases, J shed 1 base, and the junction held 9 bases outside the gene matches. The CDR3 length is 14 residues. The DNA of the CDR3 is TGCAGTGCCACAAGGACAGGAGCTTCCTACGAGCAGTACTTC. Its translation: CSATRTGASYEQYF.

This clonotype was seen more than once but under ten times. In nucleotides, the CDR3 is TGCGCCAGCAGCTTGAGCCAAACCGGCTACGAGCAGTACTTC. It is translated as CASSLSQTGYEQYF. The chain uses TRBV5-1 and TRBJ2-7; no clear D gene. V lost 1 base and J 3 bases, leaving 11 bases between the germline ends. Germline V gene lookup returns CDR1 SGHRS and CDR2 YFSETQ. The CDR3 is 14 residues long.

The chain uses TRBV3-1 and TRBJ1-6, with a tentative D call TRBD1 (6 bases). The CDR3 spans 15 residues. Per the germline V gene, CDR1 is LGHDT and CDR2 is YNNKEL (reference sequence). V was shortened by 4 bases and J by 10 bases, with 17 bases between the two germline ends. In nucleotides, the CDR3 is TGTGCCAGCAGCCTCGGGACGGGCAGGGGATCACCCCTCCACTTT. This sequence encodes CASSLGTGRGSPLHF.

This clonotype was counted between two and nine times. CDR3 sequence reads: CASSLLAGDREQFF. The CDR3 region has the DNA TGTGCCAGCAGTTTACTAGCGGGAGATAGGGAGCAGTTCTTC. V gene TRBV12-3 or TRBV12-4 combines with J gene TRBJ2-1; 10 nucleotides align to TRBD2. Trimming cost V 2 bases and J 10 bases; bases outside gene matches: 5. This CDR3 contains 14 residues.

This clonotype showed up just a few times. The rearrangement uses TRBV12-3 or TRBV12-4 and TRBJ1-1, with TRBD1 identical over 8 bases. V was clipped by 7 bases and J by 10 bases; unmatched bases: 8. The CDR3 runs 12 residues. The DNA of the CDR3 is TGTGCCAGCACCCGGGATGGGACAGGAGCTTTCTTT. Encoded protein: CASTRDGTGAFF.

This clonotype was picked up many times. The V and J genes are TRBV4-1 and TRBJ2-1; 10 bases map to TRBD2. The germline V gene has CDR1 MGHRA and CDR2 YSYEKL. J was trimmed by 6 bases and V by 9 bases; bases with no gene match: 8. The CDR3 has 14 residues. CDR3 residues: CASGKLAGSNEQFF. CDR3 DNA sequence: TGCGCCAGTGGAAAACTAGCGGGAAGCAATGAGCAGTTCTTC.

The chain carries TRBV5-1 and TRBJ2-7; 11 bases agree with TRBD2. This CDR3 spans 16 amino acids. Per the germline V gene, CDR1 is SGHRS and CDR2 is YFSETQ. Unmatched junction bases numbered 6, after V lost 4 bases and J lost 0 bases. DNA of the CDR3: TGCGCCAGCAGCGGAACCGGGACTAGCGGCTCCTACGAGCAGTACTTC. It translates to CASSGTGTSGSYEQYF.

This clonotype has at least ten counts. This sequence joins TRBV20-1 and TRBJ2-7, with D hard to call. Trimming removed 0 bases at V and 0 bases at J, with 6 bases between. The CDR3 has 13 residues. Germline CDR1 and CDR2: DFQATT and SNEGSKA (reference sequence). CDR3: CSARDFSSYEQYF. As DNA, the CDR3 is TGCAGTGCTAGAGATTTCAGCTCCTACGAGCAGTACTTC.

This clonotype came up a few times. This chain uses TRBV5-1 with TRBJ2-6, with D unresolved. The V gene's germline CDR1 is SGHRS and CDR2 YFSETQ. Trimming took 0 bases from V and 0 from J, leaving 7 bases between them. CDR3 length: 16 residues. The CDR3 loop reads CASSLEQSSGANVLTF. The CDR3, as DNA: TGCGCCAGCAGCTTGGAGCAGAGCTCTGGGGCCAACGTCCTGACTTTC. Full variable domain (rest looked up from reference TRBV5-1 and TRBJ2-6): KAGVTQTPRYLIKTRGQQVTLSCSPISGHRSVSWYQQTPGQGLQFLFEYFSETQRNKGNFPGRFSGRQFSNSRSEMNVSTLELGDSALYLCASSLEQSSGANVLTFGAGSRLTVL.

This chain uses TRBV7-9 with TRBJ2-1; the match to TRBD2 covers 10 bases. V lost 5 bases and J lost 0; bases outside the gene matches: 7. Germline V lookup: CDR1 SEHNR, CDR2 FQNEAQ (reference sequence). The CDR3 runs 17 residues. The CDR3 sequence is CASSHGLAVSSYNEQFF. The CDR3 coding sequence is TGTGCCAGCAGCCACGGACTAGCGGTGAGCTCCTACAATGAGCAGTTCTTC.

Turning to this clonotype: A junction boundary mismatches the germline segment, possibly from a read error. The chain recombines TRBV20-1 with TRBJ2-3, with 9 bases that match TRBD2. The CDR3 length is 17 residues. Germline CDR1 and CDR2: DFQATT and SNEGSKA (reference sequence). CDR3 amino acids: CCARDEGRLAVRDTQYF. The CDR3 DNA is TGCTGTGCTAGAGATGAAGGAAGACTAGCGGTACGGGATACGCAGTATTTT.

This clonotype was seen only a few times. The CDR3 sequence: CASRRGSDGYTF. The CDR3 DNA sequence: TGTGCCAGCCGACGGGGGTCGGATGGCTACACCTTC. This rearrangement joins TRBV6-2 or TRBV6-3 to TRBJ1-2, with TRBD1 as a possible D gene (5 bases). Trimming took off 8 bases at V and 6 bases at J, with 13 bases between the two ends. This CDR3 comprises 12 residues. Germline loops: CDR1 MNHEY, CDR2 SVGEGT.

This clonotype was seen a handful of times. The gene calls are TRBV20-1 and TRBJ2-1, with TRBD2 identical over 7 bases. The CDR3 is 15 amino acids. Trimming cost V 7 bases and J 4 bases; bases outside gene matches: 13. Germline V gene data show CDR1 as DFQATT and CDR2 as SNEGSKA (reference sequence). CDR3 nucleotides: TGCAGTGTCAGAAGGGCGGGAGCCAGGTACAATGAGCAGTTCTTC. It encodes CSVRRAGARYNEQFF.

This clonotype was observed a handful of times. V gene TRBV6-4 combines with J gene TRBJ2-2, with unresolved D. Trimming removed 5 bases from V and 3 bases from J, with 7 bases in between. Germline lookup yields CDR1 MRHNA and CDR2 SNTAGT. The CDR3 extends over 13 amino acids. The CDR3 spells CASSPSYTGELFF. Here the CDR3 DNA reads TGTGCCAGCAGTCCCTCCTACACCGGGGAGCTGTTTTTT.

The V call is TRBV20-1, the J call TRBJ1-5; D is possibly TRBD1 (5 bases). This CDR3 is built from 16 residues. V was pared by 2 bases and J by 0 bases, with 14 bases between. Germline V gene lookup returns CDR1 DFQATT and CDR2 SNEGSKA (reference sequence). CDR3 in amino acids: CSARSFQGASNQPQHF. DNA of the CDR3: TGCAGTGCTAGATCCTTCCAAGGGGCTAGCAATCAGCCCCAGCATTTT.

This clonotype was seen at least ten times. This rearrangement joins TRBV12-3 or TRBV12-4 to TRBJ2-1, with 10 bases fitting TRBD2. This CDR3 region has 14 residues. Trimming cost V 6 bases and J 4 bases; bases outside gene matches: 3. CDR3 DNA: TGTGCCAGCAGCAGTAGCGGGGGGTACAATGAGCAGTTCTTC. Protein product: CASSSSGGYNEQFF.